Listed below are T cell receptor beta chains from one sample, sequenced in a study of T cells after yellow fever vaccination. TCRdb recomputed calls from the 5' RACE reads with MiXCR, one row per CDR3 protein. Of about 320,000 distinct CDR3 sequences detected, approximately 4% appear once; the ten largest clones hold approximately 20%. Sequenced material: PBMCs, taken 15 days after the yellow fever booster vaccination. These receptors were taken from a man aged 18 to 30 who received the YFV17D yellow fever vaccine. Each CDR3 is given with its conserved first and last residue.

j_gene,v_gene,len,CDR3aa
TRBJ2-2,TRBV5-1,16,CASTIQGIANTGELFF
TRBJ2-3,TRBV2,15,CASTETSGDTDTQYF
TRBJ1-1,TRBV6-6,15,CASSNPGQGNTEAFF
TRBJ2-2,TRBV30,14,CACTQGSLTGELFF
TRBJ2-1,TRBV6-5,15,CASSKDFRLYNEQFF
TRBJ2-7,TRBV7-9,11,CASSLTAEQYF
TRBJ2-7,TRBV7-9,14,CASGPGQYAYEQYF
TRBJ2-7,TRBV11-2,16,CASSLDRAGQSYEQYF
TRBJ2-3,TRBV20-1,15,CSARGPTGGTDTQYF
TRBJ1-2,TRBV5-1,12,CASSRGEDGYTF
TRBJ1-4,TRBV27,16,CASSSPRQGAEEKLFF
TRBJ1-2,TRBV12-3/TRBV12-4,15,CASSTNDRGNNGYTF